These T cell receptor beta chains were read from a single sample in a study of CD8 T cells in ankylosing spondylitis. TCRdb itself ran the 5' RACE reads through MiXCR, one entry per CDR3 protein. The sample comprises 250,000 to 350,000 distinct CDR3 sequences, about a fifth of which are singletons, and about 3.7% rests with the top ten. The sample taken for sequencing was blood, either unsorted or a sorted T cell fraction (not recorded which). Receptor source: a female donor with ankylosing spondylitis or in good health (not recorded which). CDR3s include the opening cysteine and the closing phenylalanine or tryptophan. D genes are given only for firm matches. Clone size appears in some rows only: once, few, many, or a class for an expanded clone.

d_gene	abundance	v_gene	j_gene	CDR3aa	CDR3nt
-	-	TRBV6-2/TRBV6-3	TRBJ2-7	CASRVRLYEQYF	TGTGCCAGCAGGGTAAGGCTCTACGAGCAGTACTTC
-	many	TRBV20-1	TRBJ2-5	CSASPTQPVQETQYF	TGCAGTGCTAGCCCTACCCAGCCTGTCCAAGAGACCCAGTACTTC
-	few	TRBV7-2	TRBJ1-4	CASSSPTTAPEKLFF	TGTGCCAGCAGCTCTCCAACCACTGCTCCTGAAAAACTGTTTTTT
-	few	TRBV12-3/TRBV12-4	TRBJ1-5	CASSATGTLAQPQHF	TGTGCCAGCAGCGCAACCGGGACCTTAGCTCAGCCCCAGCATTTT
-	-	TRBV4-2	TRBJ1-5	CASSQVRGKWQPQHF	TGTGCCAGCAGCCAAGTCAGAGGGAAGTGGCAGCCCCAGCATTTT
TRBD2	many	TRBV19	TRBJ2-7	CASSIRVLLAGATEVHEQYF	TGTGCCAGTAGTATAAGAGTATTACTAGCGGGAGCTACGGAGGTTCACGAGCAGTACTTC
-	few	TRBV12-3/TRBV12-4	TRBJ1-6	CASSSAIIANSPLHF	TGTGCCAGCAGTTCCGCAATAATCGCAAATTCACCCCTCCACTTT
TRBD2	-	TRBV19	TRBJ2-1	CASSIDEFAGESYNEQFF	TGTGCCAGTAGTATAGATGAATTTGCGGGAGAGTCCTACAATGAGCAGTTCTTC
-	-	TRBV6-5	TRBJ2-1	CASSSSLVSLATEQFF	TGTGCCAGCAGTTCCTCCCTTGTCTCCCTAGCGACGGAGCAGTTCTTC
TRBD2	-	TRBV20-1	TRBJ2-4	CSATLAGGPNIQYF	TGCAGTGCTACTCTAGCGGGAGGGCCGAACATTCAGTACTTC
TRBD1	-	TRBV20-1	TRBJ2-7	CSAHRDRVGSEQYF	TGCAGTGCTCACCGGGACAGGGTAGGGAGCGAGCAGTACTTC
-	many	TRBV5-5	TRBJ2-3	CASSSLYTDTQYF	TGTGCCAGCAGCTCGTTGTACACAGATACGCAGTATTTT
TRBD2	few	TRBV12-3/TRBV12-4	TRBJ2-7	CASRRTSGRAYF	TGTGCCAGCAGAAGGACTAGCGGGAGGGCGTACTTC
TRBD2	once	TRBV7-2	TRBJ2-7	CASSLRYGGYEQYF	TGTGCCAGCAGCTTACGATACGGGGGGTACGAGCAGTACTTC
-	-	TRBV4-3	TRBJ1-1	CASSQDSLWTAEAFF	TGCGCCAGCAGCCAAGATTCTTTATGGACAGCTGAAGCTTTCTTT
TRBD1	-	TRBV6-2/TRBV6-3	TRBJ2-7	CASSSGQGIGEQYF	TGTGCCAGCTCCTCGGGACAGGGGATAGGCGAGCAGTACTTC
-	few	TRBV5-6	TRBJ1-4	CASSETGHINEKLFF	TGTGCCAGCAGCGAAACGGGACACATTAATGAAAAACTGTTTTTT
-	many	TRBV7-2	TRBJ2-1	CASSLDPYNEQFF	TGTGCCAGCAGCTTAGACCCCTACAATGAGCAGTTCTTC
-	-	TRBV7-2	TRBJ2-1	CASSLVGQALF	TGTGCCAGCAGCTTAGTGGGCCAAGCCCTCTTC
TRBD2	many	TRBV7-9	TRBJ2-2	CASSSPRSGSAGELFF	TGTGCCAGCAGCTCCCCTCGGAGCGGGAGCGCCGGGGAGCTGTTTTTT
TRBD2	-	TRBV7-2	TRBJ2-7	CASSGGGLTYEQYF	TGTGCCAGCAGTGGGGGGGGACTAACCTACGAGCAGTACTTC
-	-	TRBV12-5	TRBJ1-2	CASGLQDGYGYTF	TGTGCTAGTGGTCTTCAGGACGGCTATGGCTACACCTTC
-	many	TRBV7-2	TRBJ1-2	CASRRTGANYGYTF	TGTGCCAGCCGAAGGACCGGAGCTAACTATGGCTACACCTTC
-	-	TRBV9	TRBJ2-1	CASSVEGQTYNEQFF	TGTGCCAGCAGCGTAGAAGGACAGACCTACAATGAGCAGTTCTTC
-	few	TRBV7-9	TRBJ2-7	CASSPETGSYEQYF	TGTGCCAGCAGCCCCGAGACGGGCTCCTACGAGCAGTACTTC
-	-	TRBV20-1	TRBJ2-5	CSAHRDYQETQYF	TGCAGTGCTCACAGGGACTACCAAGAGACCCAGTACTTC
-	-	TRBV4-1	TRBJ2-2	CASSQARAGTGELFF	TGCGCCAGCAGCCAAGCCAGGGCGGGGACCGGGGAGCTGTTTTTT
-	few	TRBV12-3/TRBV12-4	TRBJ2-1	CASSSGRRQQFF	TGTGCCAGCAGTTCGGGACGGCGCCAGCAGTTCTTC
-	-	TRBV6-6	TRBJ1-4	CASSYRDNEKLFF	TGTGCCAGCAGTTACAGGGATAATGAAAAACTGTTTTTT
TRBD1	-	TRBV5-1	TRBJ1-2	CASSPRQGGYGYTF	TGCGCCAGCAGCCCGAGACAGGGGGGCTATGGCTACACCTTC
TRBD1	-	TRBV6-2/TRBV6-3	TRBJ2-1	CASTRTGTIHEQFF	TGTGCCAGCACCCGGACAGGGACCATCCATGAGCAGTTCTTC
-	-	TRBV6-1	TRBJ2-1	CASSSPGSPNNNEQSF	TGTGCCAGCAGCTCACCAGGTTCGCCCAATAACAATGAGCAGTCCTTC
-	many	TRBV29-1	TRBJ2-7	CSVAMISYEQYF	TGCAGCGTCGCAATGATCTCCTACGAGCAGTACTTC
-	-	TRBV27	TRBJ1-1	CASSLSIPSAEAFF	TGTGCCAGCAGTTTATCGATTCCCTCGGCTGAAGCTTTCTTT
-	-	TRBV20-1	TRBJ2-1	CSAPLRGGGGYNEQFF	TGCAGTGCTCCCCTGAGAGGGGGAGGGGGATACAATGAGCAGTTCTTC